The T cell receptor beta chain described here comes from a study of shared clonotypes between healthy human individuals. Assay: immunoSEQ multiplex PCR; the TCRdb copy retains only in-frame clones and omits some. The sample includes about 2 million clones, 85% to 95% seen only once; the top ten take about 0.13%. Notes on the study in general: A generally larger estimated richness was seen in naive subsets than in memory subsets. Generation probabilities were higher for clonotypes shared across all four sorted-subset donors than for unshared ones. Sequencing depth was predicted to influence how clonotypes are shared among donors.

To note about this clone: Its target is unknown.

V dropped 4 bases and J dropped 2 bases, with 9 bases sitting between them. CDR3 length: 13 amino acids. Germline values: CDR1 SGHTA, CDR2 FQGNSA. The TCR was taken from a man aged 18 to 30 in good health. The specimen was naive CD4+ T cells sorted from blood. Subset in this sample: CD45RA+ positively selected. V gene TRBV7-2 combines with J gene TRBJ2-7; no definite D call. The CDR3 spells CASSSRYPYEQYF. The CDR3 DNA is TGTGCCAGCAGCTCTAGGTACCCCTACGAGCAGTACTTC.